This T cell receptor beta chain was sequenced in a study of blood T cell repertoires in COVID-19. Study at large: Samples came from the United States, Italy and Spain, spanning acute and convalescent COVID-19. Sources were T cells, B-cell-depleted T cells, or PBMCs; the material itself was cDNA or gDNA.

As concerns this clone: A much larger clonotype is one base distant, so this may be a read error.

Study processing details: From reference gene primer amplification, estimates of nucleated cell counts were derived. Repertoires were generated with immunoSEQ multiplex PCR, while TCRdb's copy carries only in-frame clones and drops some. That table gives V, J and clone size, and the DNA gave D and trimming. The sample has about 220,000 clones; about 80% are singletons. Per germline, CDR1 MNHNY and CDR2 SVGAGI (reference sequence). The CDR3 is made up of 13 amino acids. V shed 6 bases, J shed 1 base, and the junction held 2 bases outside the gene matches. This clonotype originated in a middle-aged woman with active or convalescent COVID-19. The material sequenced was peripheral blood. The chain combines TRBV6-6 with TRBJ1-1; 7 nucleotides line up with TRBD1. CDR3 sequence (DNA): TGTGCCAGCAGCCGACAGGGGAACACTGAAGCTTTCTTT. Protein: CASSRQGNTEAFF.